This record covers a single T cell receptor beta chain. These data come from a study of blood T cell repertoires in COVID-19. Study information: Both acute and convalescent COVID-19 samples were obtained from the United States, Italy and Spain. The cDNA or gDNA used as material had been derived from T cells, B-cell-depleted T cells, or PBMCs.

Using immunoSEQ multiplex PCR, the repertoire was profiled, and TCRdb retains in-frame clones only, with some absent. The sample holds about 400,000 clones; approximately 88% are singletons and the top ten take 0.97%. Participants came from about two dozen US areas, aged about 18 to 89 years. Clinical history reported by participants formed the basis on which cohorts were assigned. Germline V gene data show CDR1 as MNHNS and CDR2 as SASEGT. V shed 2 bases and J shed 2 bases, with 15 bases lying between them. This CDR3 has 16 residues. Sequenced material: PBMCs or T cells enriched from blood (not recorded which). This sequence was found in a woman aged 25 to 39 with acute COVID-19. The rearrangement uses TRBV6-1 and TRBJ1-2; D is uncertain. CDR3 in DNA: TGTGCCAGCAGTGAACCGATGGGCACCAAAAACTATGGCTACACCTTC. Translation: CASSEPMGTKNYGYTF.